This is a list of T cell receptor beta chains from one sample in a study of response to subunit inactivated influenza vaccine. TCRdb re-called the RT-PCR reads through MiXCR, storing one row per CDR3 protein. The sample shows roughly 760,000 distinct CDR3 sequences, over 20% of them seen only once. This specimen was PBMCs from blood, taken roughly 5 days after vaccination. The receptor source for this set is a man aged 50 to 59 who received an inactivated influenza vaccine. CDR3s include the opening cysteine and the closing phenylalanine or tryptophan. Each record gives: V gene, CDR3 protein.

V gene: TRBV7-3; CDR3 protein: CASSLTGLSNNEQFF
V gene: TRBV20-1; CDR3 protein: CSAQWQRGRGDTQYF
V gene: TRBV5-1; CDR3 protein: CASSPGTGNTEAFF
V gene: TRBV11-2; CDR3 protein: CASSSTPSGSDTQYF
V gene: TRBV5-1; CDR3 protein: CASKGGGNTGELFF
V gene: TRBV18; CDR3 protein: CASSPPVGDGGTQYF
V gene: TRBV6-5; CDR3 protein: CASSYPGSGRGIGELFF
V gene: TRBV10-1; CDR3 protein: CASSDDGTREPDTQYF
V gene: TRBV7-6; CDR3 protein: CASSPATGGLYEQYF
V gene: TRBV10-3; CDR3 protein: CAISTQQGNEQFF
V gene: TRBV9; CDR3 protein: CASSVDVIGRADEQYF
V gene: TRBV12-3/TRBV12-4; CDR3 protein: CASSHDVYEQYF
V gene: TRBV9; CDR3 protein: CASSVGRLAGLTSTDTQYF
V gene: TRBV18; CDR3 protein: CASSRGAQTDTQYF
V gene: TRBV10-3; CDR3 protein: CAISEIKGPYNEQFF
V gene: TRBV3-1; CDR3 protein: CASSLGTGGLAFF
V gene: TRBV14; CDR3 protein: CASNTFTGTYNEQFF
V gene: TRBV12-3/TRBV12-4; CDR3 protein: CASSIGGVGDTQYF
V gene: TRBV4-3; CDR3 protein: CASSQLTGPTYEQYF
V gene: TRBV28; CDR3 protein: CASSLPGTPRDEQYF
V gene: TRBV3-1; CDR3 protein: CATSPGRGVYNEQFF
V gene: TRBV27; CDR3 protein: CASSFSSTGWGNTEAFF
V gene: TRBV20-1; CDR3 protein: CSARRDRRGYTF
V gene: TRBV7-2; CDR3 protein: CASSRDRGLGYTF
V gene: TRBV20-1; CDR3 protein: CSAIRGNTEAFF
V gene: TRBV4-3; CDR3 protein: CASSQDQGAYNEQFF